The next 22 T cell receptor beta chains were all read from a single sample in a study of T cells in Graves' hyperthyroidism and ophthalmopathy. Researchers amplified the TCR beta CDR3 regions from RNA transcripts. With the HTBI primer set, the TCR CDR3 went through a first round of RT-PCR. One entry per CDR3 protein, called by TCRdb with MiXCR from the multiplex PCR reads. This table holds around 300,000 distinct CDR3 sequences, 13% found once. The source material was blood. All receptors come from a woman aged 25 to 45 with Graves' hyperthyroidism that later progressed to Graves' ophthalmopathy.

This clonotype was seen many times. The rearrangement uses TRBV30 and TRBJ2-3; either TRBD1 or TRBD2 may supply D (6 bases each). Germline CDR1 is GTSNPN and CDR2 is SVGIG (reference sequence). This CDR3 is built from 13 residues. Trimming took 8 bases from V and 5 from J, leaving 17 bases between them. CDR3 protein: CAGNRDLQDTQYF. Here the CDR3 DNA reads TGTGCCGGAAACAGGGACTTACAAGATACGCAGTATTTT.

This CDR3 is CASSRSSGTLNEQFF. In DNA form, the CDR3 reads TGTGCCAGTAGTCGGTCGTCCGGGACTCTCAATGAGCAGTTCTTC. The V call is TRBV19, the J call TRBJ2-1; D possibly corresponds to TRBD2 (6 bases). V was cut by 5 bases and J by 6 bases, with 17 bases left in between. The CDR3 consists of 15 residues. Germline assignment: CDR1 LNHDA and CDR2 SQIVND (reference sequence).

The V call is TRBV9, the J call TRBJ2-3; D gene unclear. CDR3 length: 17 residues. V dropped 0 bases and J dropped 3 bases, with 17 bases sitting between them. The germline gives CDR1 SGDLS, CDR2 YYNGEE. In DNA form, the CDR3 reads TGTGCCAGCAGCGTAGGGCAGCGCCCCAGCAGGACAGATACGCAGTATTTT. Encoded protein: CASSVGQRPSRTDTQYF.

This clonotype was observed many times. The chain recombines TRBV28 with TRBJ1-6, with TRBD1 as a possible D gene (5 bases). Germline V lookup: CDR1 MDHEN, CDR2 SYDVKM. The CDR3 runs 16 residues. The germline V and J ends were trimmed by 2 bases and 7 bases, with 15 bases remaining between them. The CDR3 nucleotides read TGTGCCAGCAGTTTAGGTGTGAGCAGGGCCAATTCACCCCTCCACTTT. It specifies CASSLGVSRANSPLHF.

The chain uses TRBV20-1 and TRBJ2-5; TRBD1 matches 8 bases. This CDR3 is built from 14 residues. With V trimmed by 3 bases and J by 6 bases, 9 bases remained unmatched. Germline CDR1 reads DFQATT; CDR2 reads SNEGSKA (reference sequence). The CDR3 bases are TGCAGTGCTAGTCCAGGGGGCGGTGGGAAGACCCAGTACTTC. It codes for CSASPGGGGKTQYF.

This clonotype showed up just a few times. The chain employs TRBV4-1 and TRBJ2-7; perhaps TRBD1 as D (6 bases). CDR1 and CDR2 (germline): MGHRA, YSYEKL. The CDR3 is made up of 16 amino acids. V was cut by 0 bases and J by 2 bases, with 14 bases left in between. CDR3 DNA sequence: TGCGCCAGCAGCCAAGATCGTAACAGGGACGCCTACGAGCAGTACTTC. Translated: CASSQDRNRDAYEQYF.

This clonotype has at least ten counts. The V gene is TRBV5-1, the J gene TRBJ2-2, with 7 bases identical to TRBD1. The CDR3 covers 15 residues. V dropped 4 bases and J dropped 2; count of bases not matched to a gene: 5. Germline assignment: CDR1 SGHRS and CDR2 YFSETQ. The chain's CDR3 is CASSVGQINTGELFF. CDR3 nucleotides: TGCGCCAGCAGCGTGGGACAGATAAACACCGGGGAGCTGTTTTTT.

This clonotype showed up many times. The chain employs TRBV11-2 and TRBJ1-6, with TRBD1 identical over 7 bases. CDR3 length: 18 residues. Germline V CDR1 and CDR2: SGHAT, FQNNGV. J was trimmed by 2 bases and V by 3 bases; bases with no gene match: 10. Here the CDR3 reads CASSFFRDSYPYNSPLHF. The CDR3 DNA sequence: TGTGCCAGCAGCTTCTTCCGGGACAGCTACCCCTATAATTCACCCCTCCACTTT.

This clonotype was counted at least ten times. This chain's CDR3 is CASSPGYGTGTGRESEAFF. CDR3 in DNA: TGTGCCAGCAGCCCCGGTTACGGGACCGGGACAGGGAGAGAAAGTGAAGCTTTCTTT. This chain uses TRBV5-8 with TRBJ1-1, with 9 bases aligning to TRBD1. CDR3 size: 19 residues. Per germline, CDR1 SGHTS and CDR2 YDEGEE. J lost 7 bases, V lost 4 bases, and 23 bases had no gene match.

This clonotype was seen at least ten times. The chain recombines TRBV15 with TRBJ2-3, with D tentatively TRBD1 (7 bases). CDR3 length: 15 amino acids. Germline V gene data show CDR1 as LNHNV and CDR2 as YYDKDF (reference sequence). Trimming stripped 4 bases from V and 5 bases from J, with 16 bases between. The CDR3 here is CATSIGLQGGDTQYF. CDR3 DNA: TGTGCCACCAGCATCGGGTTGCAGGGGGGAGATACGCAGTATTTT.

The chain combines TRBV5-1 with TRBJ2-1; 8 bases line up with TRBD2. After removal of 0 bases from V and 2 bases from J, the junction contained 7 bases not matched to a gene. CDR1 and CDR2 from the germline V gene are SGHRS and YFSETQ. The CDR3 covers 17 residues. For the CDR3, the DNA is TGCGCCAGCAGCTTGGGATTAGCGGGAATCACCTACAATGAGCAGTTCTTC. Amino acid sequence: CASSLGLAGITYNEQFF. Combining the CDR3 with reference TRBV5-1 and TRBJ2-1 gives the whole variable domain KAGVTQTPRYLIKTRGQQVTLSCSPISGHRSVSWYQQTPGQGLQFLFEYFSETQRNKGNFPGRFSGRQFSNSRSEMNVSTLELGDSALYLCASSLGLAGITYNEQFFGPGTRLTVL.

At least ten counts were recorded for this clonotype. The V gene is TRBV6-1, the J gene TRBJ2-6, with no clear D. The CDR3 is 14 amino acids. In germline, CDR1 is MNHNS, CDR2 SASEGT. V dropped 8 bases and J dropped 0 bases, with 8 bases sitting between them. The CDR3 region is CASATVSGANVLTF. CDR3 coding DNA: TGTGCCAGCGCTACAGTCTCTGGGGCCAACGTCCTGACTTTC.

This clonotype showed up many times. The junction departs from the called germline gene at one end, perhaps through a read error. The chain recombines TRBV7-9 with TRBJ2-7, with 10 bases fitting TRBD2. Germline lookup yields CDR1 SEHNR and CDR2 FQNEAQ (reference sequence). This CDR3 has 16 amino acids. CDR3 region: CASSSISGRPSYEQCF. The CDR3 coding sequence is TGTGCCAGCAGCTCCATTAGCGGGAGGCCCTCCTACGAGCAGTGCTTC.

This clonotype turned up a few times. The CDR3 here is CASSQEQGPNYGYTF. The DNA of the CDR3 is TGCGCCAGCAGCCAAGAACAGGGGCCCAACTATGGCTACACCTTC. The chain has TRBV4-1 and TRBJ1-2; 7 bases align to TRBD1. The CDR3 contains 15 residues. V gave up 0 bases and J gave up 2 bases; unmatched junction bases: 3. CDR1 is MGHRA, CDR2 YSYEKL, per germline.

CDR3 bases: TGTGCCAGCAGTTGGTTTGGCGGGGAGCTGTTTTTT. The encoded protein is CASSWFGGELFF. The rearrangement joins TRBV12-3 or TRBV12-4 to TRBJ2-2; D is ambiguous. The CDR3 contains 12 residues. Trimming took off 4 bases at V and 7 bases at J, with 7 bases between the two ends.

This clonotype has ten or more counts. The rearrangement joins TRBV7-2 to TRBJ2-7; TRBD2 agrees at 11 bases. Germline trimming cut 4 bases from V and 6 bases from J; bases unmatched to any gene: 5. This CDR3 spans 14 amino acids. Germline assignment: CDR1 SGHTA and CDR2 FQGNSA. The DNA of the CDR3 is TGTGCCAGCAGCTCCTTAGCGGGAGGGGTCGAGCAGTACTTC. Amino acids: CASSSLAGGVEQYF.

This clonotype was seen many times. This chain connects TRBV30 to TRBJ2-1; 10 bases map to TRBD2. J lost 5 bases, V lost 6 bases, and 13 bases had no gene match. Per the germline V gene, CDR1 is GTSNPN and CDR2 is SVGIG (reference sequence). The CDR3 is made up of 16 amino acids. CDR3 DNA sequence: TGTGCCTGCTACGGACTAGCGGCTCGCCTCAACAATGAGCAGTTCTTC. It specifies CACYGLAARLNNEQFF.

CDR3 nucleotides: TGTGCCAGCAGTCCGGGCCCCGGACACGAAACACCCCTCCACTTT. As protein: CASSPGPGHETPLHF. The rearrangement joins TRBV7-2 to TRBJ1-6, with D possibly TRBD1 on 5 matching bases. V lost 6 bases and J lost 11, with 20 bases in between. The germline gives CDR1 SGHTA, CDR2 FQGNSA. This CDR3 contains 15 residues.

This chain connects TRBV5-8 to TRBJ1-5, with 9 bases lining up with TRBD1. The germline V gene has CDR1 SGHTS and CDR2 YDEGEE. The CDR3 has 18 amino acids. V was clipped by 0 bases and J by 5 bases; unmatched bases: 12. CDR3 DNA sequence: TGTGCCAGCAGCTTGGAAACAGGGGGCGGAGGTGTCTATCAGCCCCAGCATTTT. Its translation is CASSLETGGGGVYQPQHF.

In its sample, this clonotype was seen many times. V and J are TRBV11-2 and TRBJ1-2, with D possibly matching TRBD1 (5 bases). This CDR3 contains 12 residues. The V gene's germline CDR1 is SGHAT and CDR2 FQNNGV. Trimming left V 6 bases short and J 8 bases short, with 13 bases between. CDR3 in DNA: TGTGCCAGCAGAATTCGGGGACGCGGCTACACCTTC. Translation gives CASRIRGRGYTF. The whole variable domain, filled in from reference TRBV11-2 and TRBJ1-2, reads EAGVAQSPRYKIIEKRQSVAFWCNPISGHATLYWYQQILGQGPKLLIQFQNNGVVDDSQLPKDRFSAERLKGVDSTLKIQPAKLEDSAVYLCASRIRGRGYTFGSGTRLTVV.

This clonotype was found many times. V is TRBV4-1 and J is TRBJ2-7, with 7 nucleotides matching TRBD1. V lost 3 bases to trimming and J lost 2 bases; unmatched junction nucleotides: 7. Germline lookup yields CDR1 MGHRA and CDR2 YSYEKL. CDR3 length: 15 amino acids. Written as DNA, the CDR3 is TGCGCCAGCAGCCAGGCGAGACAGGGCACCTACGAGCAGTACTTC. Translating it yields CASSQARQGTYEQYF.

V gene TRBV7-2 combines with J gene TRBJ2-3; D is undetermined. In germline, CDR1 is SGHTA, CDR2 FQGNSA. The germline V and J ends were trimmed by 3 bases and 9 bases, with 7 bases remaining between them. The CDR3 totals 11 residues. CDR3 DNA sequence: TGTGCCAGCAGCTTCGGTCAAACGCAGTATTTT. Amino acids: CASSFGQTQYF.